This T cell receptor beta chain was identified in a study of blood T cell repertoires in COVID-19. Study as a whole: Collection of acute and convalescent COVID-19 samples took place in the United States, Italy and Spain.

The assay was immunoSEQ multiplex PCR, and TCRdb's table has in-frame clones only and misses some. The repertoire holds about 230,000 clones, with around nine tenths as singletons. The junction had 7 bases not matched to a gene; V was cut back by 3 bases and J by 8 bases. This CDR3 spans 15 amino acids. CDR1 and CDR2 from the germline V gene are SNHLY and FYNNEI. Enrollees, about 18 to 95 years old, lived in roughly 24 US areas. In assigning cohorts, the study relied on participant-reported clinical history. The chain combines TRBV2 with TRBJ1-4; 9 bases align to TRBD1. Sequencing was done on a sample of PBMCs or T cells enriched from blood (not recorded which). This TCR was sampled from a woman in her 30s with acute COVID-19. The CDR3 loop is CASSDYRGRWEKLFF. Here the CDR3 DNA reads TGTGCCAGCAGTGACTACAGGGGGCGGTGGGAAAAACTGTTTTTT.